The sequence of this T cell receptor (beta chain) was determined in a study of cytomegalovirus exposure and HLA in healthy donors. Primers included in the PCR were 60 Vbeta and 13 Jbeta primers. Profiling relied on immunoSEQ multiplex PCR, and the TCRdb table lists in-frame clones only, not all of them. This sample has 95,000 to 150,000 clones, with 65% to 80% found just once. Study-level results: In a later analysis, an Asian-associated ancestry cluster reportedly showed fewer N-insertions than the 666-donor mean. In a later analysis, a missense DCLRE1C variant was linked to TCR beta V- and J-gene trimming. A later analysis by the authors found several of the most significant clusters apparently linked to common viral pathogens. Researchers reported from a later analysis that most CMV-associated TCR beta chains appeared HLA-restricted.

Germline V CDR1 and CDR2: LNHDA, SQIVND (reference sequence). V was clipped by 3 bases and J by 4 bases, with 7 bases between them. CDR3 length equals 14 residues. With regard to this clone: Its matching antigen is unknown.

V is TRBV19 and J is TRBJ1-6; D is ambiguous. The sequence was collected from a man aged 60-69 years in good health and CMV-seropositive. The sample comprised PBMCs. The CDR3 DNA is TGTGCCAGTAGTATTCAGGATTATAATTCACCCCTCCACTTT. This encodes CASSIQDYNSPLHF.